The present T cell receptor beta chain was sequenced within a study of vaccination and CD4 T cells after COVID-19. Across the study: The study enrolled six male and four female convalescents, two of whom were Hispanic. Overlapping spike peptides served as the stimulus for the cells. These peptides came from SARS-CoV-2 and from the common cold coronaviruses HCoV-NL63, HCoV-OC43 and HCoV-229E. Study-level findings and limits: Relatively few convalescent patients were studied; early post-infection timepoints were not included.

There are 14 residues in the CDR3. The germline CDR1 and CDR2 sequences are SNHLY and FYNNEI. Treatment denoted: roughly nine-day PBMC culture with coronavirus spike peptide pools or control peptides (ViraFEST assay). To note about this clonotype: What it binds is unknown. Compared with germline, one end of the junction differs, possibly owing to a read error.

With the Oncomine TCR Beta short-read assay, DNA from cultured CD4+ T cells was sequenced. CD4+ T cells were cultured, and genomic DNA was extracted from them. TCRdb re-analysed the PCR reads in MiXCR, keeping a single row per CDR3 protein. The sample carries some 4,400 distinct CDR3 sequences, 25% to 35% recorded once. Source material: CD4+ T cells from blood, cultured in vitro. This TCR was recovered from a human donor who had recovered from COVID-19. V is TRBV2 and J is TRBJ1-2, with D tentatively TRBD1 (6 bases). The CDR3 region is CASREGQTYYGYTF. The DNA of the CDR3 is TGTGCCAGCAGAGAAGGACAGACCTACTATGGCTACACCTTC.